The 25 T cell receptor beta chains below come from one sample, sequenced in a study of blood T cell repertoires in COVID-19. Sequencing was performed with immunoSEQ multiplex PCR; in TCRdb, only in-frame clones are kept and a portion is missing. The data contain a few hundred thousand clones, over 80% of them singletons. The specimen was peripheral blood. Source of these receptors: a woman in her 50s with COVID-19, enrolled during active disease.

The chain joins TRBV18 to TRBJ2-6; 7 nucleotides match TRBD2. Trimming cost V 3 bases and J 4 bases; bases outside gene matches: 9. CDR3 length: 17 amino acids. CDR1 is KGHSH and CDR2 is LQKENI in the germline V gene. The CDR3 region is CASSPNGGGAGANVLTF. Here the CDR3 DNA reads TGTGCCAGCTCACCGAACGGGGGAGGGGCCGGGGCCAACGTCCTGACTTTC.

The chain combines TRBV19 with TRBJ1-1, with a possible D match to TRBD1 (6 bases). CDR3 length equals 15 residues. The V gene's germline CDR1 is LNHDA and CDR2 SQIVND (reference sequence). Deletions cut 6 bases from V and 8 bases from J, with 22 bases between. CDR3 bases: TGTGCCAGTAGGAATTCGGCATATACAGGGAGCGAAGCTTTCTTT. Translation: CASRNSAYTGSEAFF.

V is TRBV6-5 and J is TRBJ1-1; the D gene is possibly TRBD1 (5 bases). The CDR3 length is 13 residues. Trimming took off 9 bases at V and 6 bases at J, with 17 bases between the two ends. Germline CDR1 MNHEY, CDR2 SVGAGI. The CDR3 is CASGGRVVPEAFF. The CDR3 DNA reads as TGTGCCAGTGGGGGGAGGGTAGTCCCTGAAGCTTTCTTT.

This chain links TRBV7-8 with TRBJ2-7; 10 positions agree with TRBD1. Germline CDR1 and CDR2: SGHVS and FQNEAQ. The junction had 8 bases not matched to a gene; V was cut back by 4 bases and J by 5 bases. The CDR3 extends over 15 amino acids. The CDR3 DNA reads TGTGCCAGCAGCTCCAGGACAGGGGGGTATGACGAGCAGTACTTC. Its protein is CASSSRTGGYDEQYF.

The chain has TRBV7-6 and TRBJ2-2; 14 bases align to TRBD2. Germline CDR1 SGHVS, CDR2 FNYEAQ. The junction had 3 bases not matched to a gene; V was cut back by 5 bases and J by 4 bases. This CDR3 has 16 amino acids. In DNA, the CDR3 is TGTGCCAGCAGCCGACTAGCGGGAGGGCGCACCGGGGAGCTGTTTTTT. Its protein is CASSRLAGGRTGELFF. Full variable domain (rest looked up from reference TRBV7-6 and TRBJ2-2): GAGVSQSPRYKVTKRGQDVALRCDPISGHVSLYWYRQALGQGPEFLTYFNYEAQQDKSGLPNDRFSAERPEGSISTLTIQRTEQRDSAMYRCASSRLAGGRTGELFFGEGSRLTVL.

The CDR3 sequence is CASSPSGTSYNEQFF. The CDR3 region has the DNA TGTGCCAGCAGTCCGAGCGGGACGTCCTACAATGAGCAGTTCTTC. The chain uses TRBV6-2 or TRBV6-3 and TRBJ2-1; 7 bases are a match to TRBD2. V shed 5 bases, J shed 1 base, and the junction held 5 bases outside the gene matches. The CDR3 sequence is 15 residues long. The germline V gene encodes CDR1 MNHEY and CDR2 SVGEGT.

V usage is TRBV4-3 and J usage is TRBJ1-3; the D is unclear. The CDR3 length is 17 residues. Germline V gives CDR1 LGHNA, CDR2 YSLEER. V was pared by 0 bases and J by 0 bases, with 12 bases between. As DNA, the CDR3 is TGCGCCAGCAGCCAAGATCGGGTAGCCCACTCTGGAAACACCATATATTTT. Residues: CASSQDRVAHSGNTIYF.

This chain joins TRBV6-5 and TRBJ2-1; 8 bases are shared with TRBD2. V lost 0 bases and J lost 7; bases outside the gene matches: 2. Per germline, CDR1 MNHEY and CDR2 SVGAGI. The CDR3 consists of 14 residues. CDR3 residues: CASSYSPSGNEQFF. In DNA, the CDR3 is TGTGCCAGCAGTTACTCGCCTAGCGGGAATGAGCAGTTCTTC.

V is TRBV5-4 and J is TRBJ1-1; the D gene is possibly TRBD1 (5 bases). The CDR3 is made up of 14 amino acids. Trimming took 4 bases from V and 0 from J, leaving 10 bases between them. CDR1 and CDR2 from the germline V gene are SGHNT and YYREEE (reference sequence). The CDR3 region is CASSLGLMNTEAFF. CDR3 nucleotide sequence: TGTGCCAGCAGCCTGGGACTCATGAACACTGAAGCTTTCTTT.

This clone appeared once. The gene calls are TRBV7-3 and TRBJ2-3; D may be TRBD2 (7 bases). V was cut by 6 bases and J by 3 bases, with 16 bases left in between. In germline, CDR1 is SGHTA, CDR2 FQGTGA. The CDR3 runs to 15 residues. In DNA form, the CDR3 reads TGTGCCAGCAGTCCCGTCGGGGGGCCGACAGATACGCAGTATTTT. Residues: CASSPVGGPTDTQYF.

CDR3 amino acids: CASSLTMTGIYGYTF. The CDR3 DNA sequence: TGTGCCAGCAGTCTCACTATGACAGGAATCTATGGCTACACCTTC. The chain carries TRBV6-5 and TRBJ1-2; D may be TRBD1 (6 bases). Looked up from germline, CDR1 is MNHEY and CDR2 is SVGAGI. Trimming shortened V by 5 bases and J by 4 bases, and 17 bases separated the two germline ends. There are 15 residues in the CDR3.

The rearrangement uses TRBV10-3 and TRBJ2-5, with 8 bases identical to TRBD1. This CDR3 region has 14 residues. The V gene end was trimmed by 3 bases and the J gene end by 5 bases; junction bases not matched to a gene: 5. Germline CDR1 ENHRY, CDR2 SYGVKD. CDR3 amino acids: CAISDGRGLETQYF. The CDR3 coding sequence is TGTGCCATCAGTGATGGCAGGGGGCTGGAGACCCAGTACTTC.

This chain uses TRBV11-2 with TRBJ2-5; 8 bases map to TRBD1. There are 15 residues in the CDR3. V shed 6 bases and J 2 bases; nucleotides not matched to a gene: 8. Germline V gene data show CDR1 as SGHAT and CDR2 as FQNNGV. The DNA of the CDR3 is TGTGCCAGCAGACCTTCGAACAGGGGGCAAGAGACCCAGTACTTC. This encodes CASRPSNRGQETQYF.

This chain links TRBV19 with TRBJ2-3, with 10 bases lining up with TRBD1. The CDR3 runs 16 residues. With 4 bases clipped from V and 4 bases from J, the junction kept 8 bases outside the gene matches. Germline-derived CDR1 and CDR2 are LNHDA and SQIVND (reference sequence). CDR3: CASSTPGTGASDTQYF. In nucleotides, the CDR3 is TGTGCCAGTAGTACCCCCGGGACAGGGGCATCAGATACGCAGTATTTT.

The V call is TRBV19, the J call TRBJ1-5; 9 nucleotides match TRBD1. The J segment lost 9 bases and the V segment lost 6 bases, leaving 9 bases of the junction unmatched. Germline loops: CDR1 LNHDA, CDR2 SQIVND (reference sequence). This CDR3 is built from 14 residues. The CDR3 DNA is TGTGCCAGTAGCACCGACAGGGGGGCTTTGCCCCAGCATTTT. Translated: CASSTDRGALPQHF.

This chain links TRBV6-1 with TRBJ1-1; D is perhaps TRBD1 (5 bases). CDR3 size: 13 residues. Germline V gives CDR1 MNHNS, CDR2 SASEGT. The V end lost 8 bases, the J end lost 10 bases, and 20 bases lay between the germline ends. In DNA, the CDR3 is TGTGCCAGCTGCCTCGAAGGTAGGGGCGCAGCTTTCTTT. Translating it yields CASCLEGRGAAFF.

This chain uses TRBV5-4 with TRBJ2-6; 7 bases are a match to TRBD1. Germline CDR1 and CDR2: SGHNT and YYREEE (reference sequence). The J segment lost 0 bases and the V segment lost 5 bases, leaving 5 bases of the junction unmatched. The CDR3 is made up of 16 amino acids. The CDR3 is CASRQGLPSGANVLTF. As DNA, the CDR3 is TGTGCCAGCAGACAGGGGCTCCCCTCTGGGGCCAACGTCCTGACTTTC.

This clone is a singleton in its sample. The J gene is TRBJ2-1, the V gene TRBV5-1; TRBD1 matches at 10 bases. This CDR3 has 17 amino acids. The germline V gene has CDR1 SGHRS and CDR2 YFSETQ. Trimming took 4 bases from V and 4 from J; bases not matched to a gene: 11. CDR3 residues: CASSASPTGGSYNEQFF. Here the CDR3 DNA reads TGCGCCAGCAGCGCAAGTCCGACAGGGGGCTCGTACAATGAGCAGTTCTTC.

The chain has TRBV25-1 and TRBJ1-3; possibly TRBD1 for D (5 bases). The CDR3 has 15 amino acids. Trimming shortened V by 7 bases and J by 0 bases, and 13 bases separated the two germline ends. CDR1 MGHDK and CDR2 SYGVNS come from the germline V gene. This CDR3 reads CASTHRDFSGNTIYF. The CDR3 DNA reads as TGTGCCAGCACTCACCGGGACTTCTCTGGAAACACCATATATTTT.

The V gene is TRBV9, the J gene TRBJ2-7; the match to TRBD2 covers 9 bases. There are 14 residues in the CDR3. Trimming removed 2 bases from V and 7 bases from J; junction bases left unmatched: 7. From germline, CDR1 is SGDLS and CDR2 YYNGEE. The CDR3 reads CASSVSSGMSEQYF. Written as DNA, the CDR3 is TGTGCCAGCAGCGTGTCTAGCGGGATGAGTGAGCAGTACTTC.

The rearrangement links TRBV5-6 to TRBJ2-7, with TRBD1 matching over 8 bases. This CDR3 is built from 14 residues. Germline values: CDR1 SGHDT, CDR2 YYEEEE. V shed 2 bases and J 3 bases; nucleotides not matched to a gene: 4. DNA for the CDR3: TGTGCCAGCAGCTTAAGGACAGGGTACTACGAGCAGTACTTC. Amino acids: CASSLRTGYYEQYF.

This chain uses TRBV10-2 with TRBJ1-5, with a possible D match to TRBD1 (5 bases). V lost 3 bases, J lost 0 bases, and 9 bases lay in between. This CDR3 has 15 residues. Germline V gives CDR1 WSHSY, CDR2 SAAADI. This CDR3 is CASSDGGVSNQPQHF. CDR3 nucleotide sequence: TGCGCCAGCAGTGATGGGGGGGTTAGCAATCAGCCCCAGCATTTT.

In its sample, this clone was seen once. V usage is TRBV5-4 and J usage is TRBJ1-3; the match to TRBD1 covers 8 bases. Germline CDR1 SGHNT, CDR2 YYREEE (reference sequence). The CDR3 contains 16 residues. V was clipped by 5 bases and J by 3 bases; unmatched bases: 10. The CDR3 reads CASRLRTGRIGNTIYF. The CDR3 coding sequence is TGTGCCAGCAGGCTCCGGACAGGGCGCATTGGAAACACCATATATTTT.

This chain links TRBV19 with TRBJ2-1; 8 nucleotides align to TRBD2. V was clipped by 7 bases and J by 7 bases; unmatched bases: 12. CDR3 size: 15 residues. From germline, CDR1 is LNHDA and CDR2 SQIVND (reference sequence). This CDR3 is CASNWGWSGGNEQFF. The CDR3 coding sequence is TGTGCCAGTAATTGGGGTTGGAGCGGGGGAAATGAGCAGTTCTTC.

The chain has TRBV7-9 and TRBJ2-4; D might be TRBD1 (6 bases). V was pared by 5 bases and J by 12 bases, with 14 bases between. CDR3 length: 12 residues. The germline V gene has CDR1 SEHNR and CDR2 FQNEAQ (reference sequence). CDR3 amino acids: CASSAQGKDQYF. CDR3 DNA sequence: TGTGCCAGCAGCGCACAGGGAAAGGATCAGTACTTC.